Presented here are 26 T cell receptor beta chains from one specimen sequenced in a study of human T cells and chemical hapten exposure. TCRdb used MiXCR to reprocess the RACE reads, holding one entry per CDR3 protein. The sample consists of under 100,000 distinct CDR3 sequences, roughly 10% of them appearing once. Time point meaning: patch test 3, about 24 weeks after DPC sensitization. Treatment described: therapeutic diphenylcyclopropenone sensitization with weekly scalp DPC. The sequencing used whole blood, collected in connection with sensitization to the hapten diphenylcyclopropenone (DPC). The source is a woman in her 50s with alopecia areata. Some clones in this sample may be carry-over from other donors' samples.

The table lists this clonotype with a few counts. The J gene is TRBJ2-1, the V gene TRBV20-1; D gene uncertain. This CDR3 is built from 15 residues. The germline V gene encodes CDR1 DFQATT and CDR2 SNEGSKA (reference sequence). V lost 1 base, J lost 4 bases, and 14 bases lay in between. The CDR3 DNA sequence: TGCAGTGCTAGAGCAGAGGCTGCCGCATACAATGAGCAGTTCTTC. Its protein is CSARAEAAAYNEQFF.

The table lists this clonotype with many counts. The rearrangement joins TRBV3-1 to TRBJ2-6; D remains ambiguous. The CDR3 runs 15 residues. Trimming took off 4 bases at V and 2 bases at J, with 9 bases between the two ends. Germline V gene sequence: CDR1 LGHDT, CDR2 YNNKEL (reference sequence). The CDR3 DNA reads TGTGCCAGCAGCCCCCGGATGGCTGGGGCCAACGTCCTGACTTTC. Translation: CASSPRMAGANVLTF. The full variable domain, completed using reference TRBV3-1 and TRBJ2-6, is DTAVSQTPKYLVTQMGNDKSIKCEQNLGHDTMYWYKQDSKKFLKIMFSYNNKELIINETVPNRFSPKSPDKAHLNLHINSLELGDSAVYFCASSPRMAGANVLTFGAGSRLTVL.

This clonotype was counted at least ten times. The V and J genes are TRBV6-1 and TRBJ2-4, with D hard to call. Germline lookup yields CDR1 MNHNS and CDR2 SASEGT. V was shortened by 7 bases and J by 0 bases, with 16 bases between the two germline ends. The length of the CDR3 is 16 residues. CDR3 amino acids: CASTITPQIAKNIQYF. The CDR3 DNA is TGTGCCAGCACGATCACCCCTCAGATAGCCAAAAACATTCAGTACTTC.

This clonotype was seen a handful of times. The V call is TRBV27, the J call TRBJ2-7, with 10 bases lining up with TRBD2. The V and J ends lost 2 bases and 2 bases, in that order; junction bases with no gene match: 12. Germline assignment: CDR1 MNHEY and CDR2 SMNVEV (reference sequence). CDR3 length: 18 amino acids. In nucleotides, the CDR3 is TGTGCCAGCAGTTTAGGCCTCGTGGCTAGCGGGGGAGCCTACGAGCAGTACTTC. Translated: CASSLGLVASGGAYEQYF.

In this sample, this clonotype turned up a few times. J is TRBJ2-3 and V is TRBV11-2; 9 bases are shared with TRBD2. CDR1 and CDR2 from the germline V gene are SGHAT and FQNNGV. There are 16 residues in the CDR3. V was pared by 3 bases and J by 8 bases, with 12 bases of the junction left unmatched. The DNA for the CDR3 is TGTGCCAGCAGCTTGGCACCGGGACTAGCTTCGGGTACGCAGTATTTT. Amino acids: CASSLAPGLASGTQYF.

This clonotype was detected a few times. V is TRBV12-3 or TRBV12-4 and J is TRBJ2-7; the D is unclear. V was pared by 3 bases and J by 2 bases, with 5 bases between. The length of the CDR3 is 12 residues. This CDR3 reads CASSLVTYEQYF. The CDR3 nucleotides are TGTGCCAGCAGTTTGGTAACCTACGAGCAGTACTTC.

Ten or more counts support this clonotype. J is TRBJ2-7 and V is TRBV12-5; D could derive from TRBD1 or TRBD2 (5 bases each). Germline assignment: CDR1 LGHNT and CDR2 FRNRAP. CDR3 length: 15 residues. V dropped 3 bases and J dropped 5 bases, with 17 bases sitting between them. CDR3 DNA: TGTGCTAGTGGTTTTAGGCGGGCCACAGGCGACGAGCAGTACTTC. Amino acids: CASGFRRATGDEQYF.

This clonotype was seen repeatedly, ten times or more. The rearrangement links TRBV11-2 to TRBJ1-4; D remains unclear. The CDR3 consists of 15 residues. V was shortened by 4 bases and J by 4 bases, with 13 bases between the two germline ends. Germline V gives CDR1 SGHAT, CDR2 FQNNGV. The CDR3 nucleotides read TGTGCCAGCAGCTCTCCGGCCGGGGTTAATGAAAAACTGTTTTTT. This translates into CASSSPAGVNEKLFF.

This clonotype was seen a few times. V usage is TRBV3-1 and J usage is TRBJ2-7, with 12 positions matching TRBD2. V gave up 4 bases and J gave up 5 bases; unmatched junction bases: 6. Germline V CDR1 and CDR2: LGHDT, YNNKEL (reference sequence). This CDR3 comprises 15 residues. The CDR3 coding sequence is TGTGCCAGCAGCCTCACTAGCGGGAGGATAAACGAGCAGTACTTC. This translates into CASSLTSGRINEQYF.

This clonotype was counted between two and nine times. V is TRBV6-6 and J is TRBJ1-5; 8 nucleotides agree with TRBD1. V was clipped by 9 bases and J by 4 bases; unmatched bases: 11. Per germline, CDR1 MNHNY and CDR2 SVGAGI (reference sequence). The CDR3 is 15 residues long. In DNA form, the CDR3 reads TGTGCCAGTTCCGCGACGACAGGGGCAAATCAGCCCCAGCATTTT. It specifies CASSATTGANQPQHF.

This clonotype appeared many times. The chain links TRBV7-6 to TRBJ2-1; TRBD2 aligns across 10 bases. CDR1 is SGHVS and CDR2 is FNYEAQ in the germline V gene. CDR3 length: 15 amino acids. Losses at the gene ends were 6 bases for V and 7 bases for J; bases not matched to a gene: 9. CDR3 sequence reads: CASRSGTSVMNEQFF. The CDR3 DNA reads TGTGCCAGCAGGTCCGGGACTAGCGTGATGAATGAGCAGTTCTTC. The variable domain in full, completed from reference TRBV7-6 and TRBJ2-1, reads GAGVSQSPRYKVTKRGQDVALRCDPISGHVSLYWYRQALGQGPEFLTYFNYEAQQDKSGLPNDRFSAERPEGSISTLTIQRTEQRDSAMYRCASRSGTSVMNEQFFGPGTRLTVL.

This clonotype has ten or more counts. This chain uses TRBV11-2 with TRBJ2-2; TRBD2 agrees at 9 bases. V was clipped by 1 base and J by 0 bases; unmatched bases: 6. The CDR3 is made up of 18 amino acids. CDR1 and CDR2 (germline): SGHAT, FQNNGV. The CDR3 bases are TGTGCCAGCAGCTTAGGTGTCCTAGCGGGATCGAACACCGGGGAGCTGTTTTTT. It is translated as CASSLGVLAGSNTGELFF.

Ten or more counts support this clonotype. The chain carries TRBV2 and TRBJ2-1; TRBD2 agrees at 16 bases. Per the germline V gene, CDR1 is SNHLY and CDR2 is FYNNEI. Germline trimming cut 6 bases from V and 7 bases from J; bases unmatched to any gene: 12. This CDR3 is 18 amino acids long. The CDR3 loop reads CASSTSSGTSGRGNEQFF. For the CDR3, the DNA is TGTGCCAGCAGCACTTCCTCCGGGACTAGCGGGAGGGGGAATGAGCAGTTCTTC.

This chain joins TRBV20-1 and TRBJ1-2; D may be TRBD1 (6 bases). The CDR3 is 12 residues long. V dropped 1 base and J dropped 8 bases, with 11 bases sitting between them. Germline V gene data show CDR1 as DFQATT and CDR2 as SNEGSKA (reference sequence). The CDR3 region is CSARVQGNGYTF. CDR3 nucleotides: TGCAGTGCTAGAGTCCAGGGGAACGGCTACACCTTC.

This clonotype appeared a few times. The gene calls are TRBV12-3 or TRBV12-4 and TRBJ2-1, with D possibly being TRBD2 (7 bases). The V and J ends lost 3 bases and 5 bases respectively, with 14 bases between them. The CDR3 has 15 amino acids. The CDR3 nucleotides read TGTGCCAGCAGTTTGGCGTTGGGGGGGCACAATGAGCAGTTCTTC. Its translation is CASSLALGGHNEQFF.

With regard to this clonotype: The junction differs from germline at one of its ends, possibly a read error. The chain combines TRBV20-1 with TRBJ2-5; TRBD1 matches at 8 bases. Germline V gene data show CDR1 as DFQATT and CDR2 as SNEGSKA (reference sequence). There are 11 residues in the CDR3. The CDR3: CSAPRAGQVFF. CDR3 nucleotides: TGCAGTGCCCCCCGCGCGGGACAGGTGTTTTTC.

This clonotype was recorded many times. This chain links TRBV12-3 or TRBV12-4 with TRBJ2-1; TRBD2 might be the D (5 bases). The V and J ends lost 5 bases and 10 bases respectively, with 9 bases between them. The CDR3 extends over 11 amino acids. The CDR3 nucleotides read TGTGCCAGCAGTCCGAAGCGGGAGCAGTTCTTC. Amino acids: CASSPKREQFF.

This clonotype was detected ten times or more. The rearrangement joins TRBV6-6 to TRBJ1-6; D gene unclear. The germline V and J ends were trimmed by 1 base and 10 bases, with 11 bases remaining between them. Looked up from germline, CDR1 is MNHNY and CDR2 is SVGAGI (reference sequence). This CDR3 is 14 amino acids long. CDR3 coding DNA: TGTGCCAGCAGTTACTTACAGACCGTCTCACCCCTCCACTTT. As protein: CASSYLQTVSPLHF.

The chain uses TRBV28 and TRBJ2-7; the D call may be TRBD1 or TRBD2 (5 bases each). This CDR3 is built from 15 residues. V was shortened by 6 bases and J by 1 base, with 16 bases between the two germline ends. Germline V gene sequence: CDR1 MDHEN, CDR2 SYDVKM. The CDR3 bases are TGTGCCAGCAGCTACGCCGGGACGAAATCCTACGAGCAGTACTTC. It is translated as CASSYAGTKSYEQYF. Variable domain in full (rest from reference TRBV28 and TRBJ2-7): DVKVTQSSRYLVKRTGEKVFLECVQDMDHENMFWYRQDPGLGLRLIYFSYDVKMKEKGDIPEGYSVSREKKERFSLILESASTNQTSMYLCASSYAGTKSYEQYFGPGTRLTVT.

This clonotype was detected ten times or more. The genes are TRBV6-4 and TRBJ1-2; the match to TRBD1 covers 8 bases. This CDR3 has 15 amino acids. V dropped 6 bases and J dropped 4; count of bases not matched to a gene: 10. CDR1 and CDR2 from the germline V gene are MRHNA and SNTAGT. The CDR3, as DNA: TGTGCCAGCAGCCAGACAGGGGTCGGTAGCTATGGCTACACCTTC. The encoded protein is CASSQTGVGSYGYTF.

For the CDR3, the DNA is TGTGCCAGCAGCCAGGCGACTTGGGGGGAAAAACTGTTTTTT. Translation gives CASSQATWGEKLFF. The chain joins TRBV14 to TRBJ1-4; D is perhaps TRBD1 (5 bases). The germline V gene has CDR1 SGHDN and CDR2 FVKESK. Trimming pared 3 bases from V and 8 bases from J, leaving 13 bases between. The CDR3 length is 14 residues.

This chain links TRBV7-2 with TRBJ2-7; weak D call: TRBD2 (6 bases). The germline V and J ends were trimmed by 4 bases and 5 bases, with 15 bases remaining between them. CDR3 size: 14 residues. Looked up from germline, CDR1 is SGHTA and CDR2 is FQGNSA. The chain's CDR3 is CASSSQTSSNEQYF. In DNA, the CDR3 is TGTGCCAGCAGCTCGCAGACTAGTTCCAACGAGCAGTACTTC.

The chain couples TRBV7-6 to TRBJ2-3; possible D gene TRBD1, 6 bases. Germline CDR1 and CDR2: SGHVS and FNYEAQ. Trimming cost V 3 bases and J 3 bases, with 13 bases left between them. The CDR3 totals 15 residues. For the CDR3, the DNA is TGTGCCAGCAGCTTGGCAACAGGGCGGACAGATACGCAGTATTTT. Residues: CASSLATGRTDTQYF.

The table lists this clonotype with many counts. V is TRBV11-3 and J is TRBJ2-1; 12 bases are shared with TRBD2. CDR3 length: 18 residues. Per germline, CDR1 SGHNT and CDR2 YENEEA. V was pared by 7 bases and J by 6 bases, with 16 bases of the junction left unmatched. DNA for the CDR3: TGTGCCAGCACCTTCTACCGTGCTAGCGGGAGGGCGGTCAATGAGCAGTTCTTC. This gives the protein CASTFYRASGRAVNEQFF.

The rearrangement links TRBV7-2 to TRBJ2-3; D possibly corresponds to TRBD2 (6 bases). V dropped 5 bases and J dropped 2 bases, with 17 bases sitting between them. This CDR3 region has 16 residues. Germline CDR1 and CDR2: SGHTA and FQGNSA. The CDR3 DNA reads TGTGCCAGCAGCCCGCTGGCGGGGCGATACACAGATACGCAGTATTTT. This encodes CASSPLAGRYTDTQYF. Variable domain in full (rest from reference TRBV7-2 and TRBJ2-3): GAGVSQSPSNKVTEKGKDVELRCDPISGHTALYWYRQSLGQGLEFLIYFQGNSAPDKSGLPSDRFSAERTGGSVSTLTIQRTQQEDSAVYLCASSPLAGRYTDTQYFGPGTRLTVL.

The sample holds a few counts of this clonotype. The V call is TRBV30, the J call TRBJ2-7; TRBD2 aligns across 9 bases. Germline CDR1 and CDR2: GTSNPN and SVGIG (reference sequence). The CDR3 totals 14 residues. J gave up 0 bases and V 4 bases, and 4 bases lay outside the gene matches. This chain's CDR3 is CAWKRAGGSYEQYF. The DNA for the CDR3 is TGTGCCTGGAAGAGAGCGGGGGGCTCCTACGAGCAGTACTTC.